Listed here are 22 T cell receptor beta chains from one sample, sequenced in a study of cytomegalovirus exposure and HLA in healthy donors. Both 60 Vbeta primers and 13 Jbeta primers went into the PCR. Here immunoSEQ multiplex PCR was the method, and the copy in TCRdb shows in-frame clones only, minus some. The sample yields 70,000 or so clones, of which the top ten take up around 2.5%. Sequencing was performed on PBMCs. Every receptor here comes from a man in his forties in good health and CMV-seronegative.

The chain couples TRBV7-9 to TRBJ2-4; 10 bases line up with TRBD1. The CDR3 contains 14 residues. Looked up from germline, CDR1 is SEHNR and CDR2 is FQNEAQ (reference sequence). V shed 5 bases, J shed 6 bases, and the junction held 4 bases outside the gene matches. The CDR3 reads CASSPGQGVNIQYF. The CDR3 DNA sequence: TGTGCCAGCAGCCCCGGACAGGGGGTAAACATTCAGTACTTC.

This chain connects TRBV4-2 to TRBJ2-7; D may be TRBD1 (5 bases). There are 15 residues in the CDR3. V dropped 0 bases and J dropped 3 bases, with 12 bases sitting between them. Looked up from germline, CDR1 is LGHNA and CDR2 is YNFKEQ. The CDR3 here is CASSQEQDTDYEQYF. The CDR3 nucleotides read TGTGCCAGCAGCCAAGAACAGGACACCGACTACGAGCAGTACTTC.

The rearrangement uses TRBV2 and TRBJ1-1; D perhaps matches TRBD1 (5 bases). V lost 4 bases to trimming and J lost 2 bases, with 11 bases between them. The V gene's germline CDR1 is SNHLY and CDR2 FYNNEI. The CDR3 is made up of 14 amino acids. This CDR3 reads CASSGMGGNTEAFF. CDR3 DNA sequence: TGTGCCAGCAGTGGCATGGGGGGAAACACTGAAGCTTTCTTT.

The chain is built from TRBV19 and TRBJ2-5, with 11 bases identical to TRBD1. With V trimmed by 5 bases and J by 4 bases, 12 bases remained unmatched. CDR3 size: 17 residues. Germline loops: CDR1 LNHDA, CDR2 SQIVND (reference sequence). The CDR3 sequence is CASSGMVGTGGGETQYF. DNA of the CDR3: TGTGCCAGTAGTGGGATGGTGGGGACAGGGGGTGGAGAGACCCAGTACTTC.

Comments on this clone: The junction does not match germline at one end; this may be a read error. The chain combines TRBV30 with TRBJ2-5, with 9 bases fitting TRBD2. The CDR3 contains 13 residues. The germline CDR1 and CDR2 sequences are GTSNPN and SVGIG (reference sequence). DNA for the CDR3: TGTACCTGGAAGACTAGCGGCGGAGAGACCCAGTACTTC. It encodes CTWKTSGGETQYF. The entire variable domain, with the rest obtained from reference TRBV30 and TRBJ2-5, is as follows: SQTIHQWPATLVQPVGSPLSLECTVEGTSNPNLYWYRQAAGRGLQLLFYSVGIGQISSEVPQNLSASRPQDRQFILSSKKLLLSDSGFYLCTWKTSGGETQYFGPGTRLLVL.

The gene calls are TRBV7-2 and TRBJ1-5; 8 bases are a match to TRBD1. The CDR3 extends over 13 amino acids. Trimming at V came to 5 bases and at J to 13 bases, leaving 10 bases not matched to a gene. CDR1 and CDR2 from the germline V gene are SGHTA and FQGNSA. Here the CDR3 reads CASSEIQGARQHF. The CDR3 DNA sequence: TGTGCCAGCAGCGAAATCCAGGGGGCGCGGCAGCATTTT.

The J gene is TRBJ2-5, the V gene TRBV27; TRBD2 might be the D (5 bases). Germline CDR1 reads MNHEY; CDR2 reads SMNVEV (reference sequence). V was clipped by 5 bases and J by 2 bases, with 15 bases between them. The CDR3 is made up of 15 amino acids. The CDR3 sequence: CASSRPGEGQETQYF. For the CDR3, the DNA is TGTGCCAGCAGTCGCCCAGGTGAGGGTCAAGAGACCCAGTACTTC.

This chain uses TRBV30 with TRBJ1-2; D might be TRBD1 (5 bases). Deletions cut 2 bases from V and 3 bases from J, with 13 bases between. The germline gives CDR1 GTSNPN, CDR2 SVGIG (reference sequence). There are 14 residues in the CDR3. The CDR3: CAWSPGISDYGYTF. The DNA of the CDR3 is TGTGCCTGGAGTCCAGGGATATCGGACTATGGCTACACCTTC. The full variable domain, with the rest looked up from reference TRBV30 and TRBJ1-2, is SQTIHQWPATLVQPVGSPLSLECTVEGTSNPNLYWYRQAAGRGLQLLFYSVGIGQISSEVPQNLSASRPQDRQFILSSKKLLLSDSGFYLCAWSPGISDYGYTFGSGTRLTVV.

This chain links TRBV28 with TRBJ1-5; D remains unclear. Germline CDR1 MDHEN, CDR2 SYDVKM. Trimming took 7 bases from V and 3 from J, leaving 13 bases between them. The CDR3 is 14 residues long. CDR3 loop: CASIQTGNNQPQHF. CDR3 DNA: TGTGCCAGCATCCAGACGGGGAACAATCAGCCCCAGCATTTT.

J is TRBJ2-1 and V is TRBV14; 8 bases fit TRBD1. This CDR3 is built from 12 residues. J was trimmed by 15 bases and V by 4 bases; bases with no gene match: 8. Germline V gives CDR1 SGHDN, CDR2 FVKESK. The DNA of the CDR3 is TGTGCCAGCAGCCGCCGACAGGGGAAGGGGTTCTTC. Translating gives CASSRRQGKGFF.

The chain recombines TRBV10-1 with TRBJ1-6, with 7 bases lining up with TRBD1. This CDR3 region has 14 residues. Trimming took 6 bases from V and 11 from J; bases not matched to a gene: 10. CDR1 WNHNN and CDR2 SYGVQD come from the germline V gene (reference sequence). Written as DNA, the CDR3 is TGCGCCAGCAGGCGAGTCGACAGGGTGGCACCCCTCCACTTT. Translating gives CASRRVDRVAPLHF.

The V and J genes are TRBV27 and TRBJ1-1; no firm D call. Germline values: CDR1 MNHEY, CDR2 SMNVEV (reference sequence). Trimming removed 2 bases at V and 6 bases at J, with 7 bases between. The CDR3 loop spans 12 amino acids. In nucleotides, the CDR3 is TGTGCCAGCAGTTTACGGGGAGCTGAAGCTTTCTTT. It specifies CASSLRGAEAFF.

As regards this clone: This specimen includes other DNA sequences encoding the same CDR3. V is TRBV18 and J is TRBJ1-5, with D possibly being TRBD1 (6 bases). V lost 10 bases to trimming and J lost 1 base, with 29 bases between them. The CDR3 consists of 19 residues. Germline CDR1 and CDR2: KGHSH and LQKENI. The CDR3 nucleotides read TGTGCCACACCCCCTGGTCACTCCACAGGGAATATGAGCAATCAGCCCCAGCATTTT. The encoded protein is CATPPGHSTGNMSNQPQHF.

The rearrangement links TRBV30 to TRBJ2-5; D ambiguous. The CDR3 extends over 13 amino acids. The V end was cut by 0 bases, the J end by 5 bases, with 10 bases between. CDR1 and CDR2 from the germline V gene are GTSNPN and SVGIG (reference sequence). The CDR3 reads CAWSVALSETQYF. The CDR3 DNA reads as TGTGCCTGGAGTGTAGCCTTGAGTGAGACCCAGTACTTC.

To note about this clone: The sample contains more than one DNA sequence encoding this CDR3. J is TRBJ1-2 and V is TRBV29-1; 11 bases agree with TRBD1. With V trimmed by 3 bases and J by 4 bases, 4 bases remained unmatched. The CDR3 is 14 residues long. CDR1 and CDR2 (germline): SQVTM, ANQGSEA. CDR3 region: CSVEGTGGGYGYTF. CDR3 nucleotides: TGCAGCGTTGAGGGGACAGGGGGTGGCTATGGCTACACCTTC. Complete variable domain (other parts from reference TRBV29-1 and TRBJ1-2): SAVISQKPSRDICQRGTSLTIQCQVDSQVTMMFWYRQQPGQSLTLIATANQGSEATYESGFVIDKFPISRPNLTFSTLTVSNMSPEDSSIYLCSVEGTGGGYGYTFGSGTRLTVV.

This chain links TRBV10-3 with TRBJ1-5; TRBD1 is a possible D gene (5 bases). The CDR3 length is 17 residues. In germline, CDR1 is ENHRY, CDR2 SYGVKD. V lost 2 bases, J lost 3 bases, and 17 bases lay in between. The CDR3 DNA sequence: TGTGCCATCAGTGAGCCAGTGGATCGGGACTCCAATCAGCCCCAGCATTTT. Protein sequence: CAISEPVDRDSNQPQHF.

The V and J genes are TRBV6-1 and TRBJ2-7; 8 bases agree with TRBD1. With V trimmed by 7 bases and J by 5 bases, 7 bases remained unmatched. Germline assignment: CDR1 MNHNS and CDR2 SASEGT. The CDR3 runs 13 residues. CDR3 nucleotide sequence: TGTGCCAGCACTATGACAGGGGTGAACGAGCAGTACTTC. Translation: CASTMTGVNEQYF.

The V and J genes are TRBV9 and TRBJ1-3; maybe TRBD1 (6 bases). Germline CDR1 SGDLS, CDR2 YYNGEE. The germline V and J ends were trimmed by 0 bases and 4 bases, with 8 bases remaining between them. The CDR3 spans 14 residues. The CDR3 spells CASSVAQGGNTIYF. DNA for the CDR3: TGTGCCAGCAGCGTAGCACAGGGAGGAAACACCATATATTTT.

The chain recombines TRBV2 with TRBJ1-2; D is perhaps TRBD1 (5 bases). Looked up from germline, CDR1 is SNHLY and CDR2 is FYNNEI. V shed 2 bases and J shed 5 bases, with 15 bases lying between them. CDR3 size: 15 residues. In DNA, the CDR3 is TGTGCCAGCAGTGAAACAGCCAGGGCCCAATATGGCTACACCTTC. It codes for CASSETARAQYGYTF.

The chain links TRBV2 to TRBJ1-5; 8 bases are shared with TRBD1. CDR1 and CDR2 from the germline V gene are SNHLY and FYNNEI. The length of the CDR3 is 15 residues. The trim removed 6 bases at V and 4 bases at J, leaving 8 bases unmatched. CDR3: CASRGGQGSNQPQHF. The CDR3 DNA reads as TGTGCCAGCAGGGGCGGACAGGGTAGTAATCAGCCCCAGCATTTT.

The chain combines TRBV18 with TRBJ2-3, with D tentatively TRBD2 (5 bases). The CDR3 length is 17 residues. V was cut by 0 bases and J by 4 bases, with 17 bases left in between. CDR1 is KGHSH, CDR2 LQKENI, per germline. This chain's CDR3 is CASSPPGTRAVADTQYF. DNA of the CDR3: TGTGCCAGCTCACCACCTGGCACTAGGGCTGTGGCAGATACGCAGTATTTT.

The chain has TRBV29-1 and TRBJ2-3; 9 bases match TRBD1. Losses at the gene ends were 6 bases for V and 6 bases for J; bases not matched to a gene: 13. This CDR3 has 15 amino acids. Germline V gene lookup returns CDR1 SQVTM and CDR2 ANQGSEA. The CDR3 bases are TGCAGCGTCGCCAGAACGGGACAGGGTGGGGATACGCAGTATTTT. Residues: CSVARTGQGGDTQYF.